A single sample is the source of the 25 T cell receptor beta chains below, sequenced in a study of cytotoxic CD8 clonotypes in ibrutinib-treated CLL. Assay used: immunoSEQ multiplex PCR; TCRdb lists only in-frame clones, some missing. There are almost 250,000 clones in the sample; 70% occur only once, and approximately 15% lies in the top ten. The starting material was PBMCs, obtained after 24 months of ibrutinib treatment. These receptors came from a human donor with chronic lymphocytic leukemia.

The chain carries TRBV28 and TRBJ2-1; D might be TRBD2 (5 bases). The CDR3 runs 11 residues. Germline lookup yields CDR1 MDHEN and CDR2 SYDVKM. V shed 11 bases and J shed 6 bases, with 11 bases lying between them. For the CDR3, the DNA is TGTGCCTTCGGGGAATTCAATGAGCAGTTCTTC. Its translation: CAFGEFNEQFF.

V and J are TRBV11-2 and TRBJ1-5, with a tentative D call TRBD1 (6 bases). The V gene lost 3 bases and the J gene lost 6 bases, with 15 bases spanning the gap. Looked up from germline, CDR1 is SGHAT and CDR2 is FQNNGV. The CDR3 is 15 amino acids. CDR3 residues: CASSLGDRTGQPQHF. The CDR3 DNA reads TGTGCCAGCAGCTTGGGCGACAGGACTGGTCAGCCCCAGCATTTT. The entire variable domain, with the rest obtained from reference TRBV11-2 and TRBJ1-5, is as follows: EAGVAQSPRYKIIEKRQSVAFWCNPISGHATLYWYQQILGQGPKLLIQFQNNGVVDDSQLPKDRFSAERLKGVDSTLKIQPAKLEDSAVYLCASSLGDRTGQPQHFGDGTRLSIL.

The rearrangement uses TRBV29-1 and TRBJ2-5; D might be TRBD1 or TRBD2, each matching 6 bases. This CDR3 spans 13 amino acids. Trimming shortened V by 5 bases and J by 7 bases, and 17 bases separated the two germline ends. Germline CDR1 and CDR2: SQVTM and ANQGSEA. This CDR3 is CSVKTGAGMTQYF. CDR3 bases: TGCAGCGTTAAGACGGGGGCCGGGATGACCCAGTACTTC.

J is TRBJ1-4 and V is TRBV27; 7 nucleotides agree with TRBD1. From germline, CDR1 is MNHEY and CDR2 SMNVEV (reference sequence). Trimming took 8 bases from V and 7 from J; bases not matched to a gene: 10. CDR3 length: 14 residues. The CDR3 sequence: CASGFRQGGEKLFF. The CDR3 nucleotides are TGTGCCAGCGGCTTTAGACAGGGAGGTGAAAAACTGTTTTTT. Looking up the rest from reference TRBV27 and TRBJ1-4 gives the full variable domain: EAQVTQNPRYLITVTGKKLTVTCSQNMNHEYMSWYRQDPGLGLRQIYYSMNVEVTDKGDVPEGYKVSRKEKRNFPLILESPSPNQTSLYFCASGFRQGGEKLFFGSGTQLSVL.

The CDR3 region has the DNA TGTGCCAGCAGTGAAGATTCAGGACAGACGCAGTATTTT. Protein: CASSEDSGQTQYF. The chain recombines TRBV2 with TRBJ2-3; TRBD1 might be the D (6 bases). The length of the CDR3 is 13 residues. The V end lost 1 base, the J end lost 9 bases, and 11 bases lay between the germline ends. The germline V gene encodes CDR1 SNHLY and CDR2 FYNNEI. The whole variable domain, filled in from reference TRBV2 and TRBJ2-3, reads EPEVTQTPSHQVTQMGQEVILRCVPISNHLYFYWYRQILGQKVEFLVSFYNNEISEKSEIFDDQFSVERPDGSNFTLKIRSTKLEDSAMYFCASSEDSGQTQYFGPGTRLTVL.

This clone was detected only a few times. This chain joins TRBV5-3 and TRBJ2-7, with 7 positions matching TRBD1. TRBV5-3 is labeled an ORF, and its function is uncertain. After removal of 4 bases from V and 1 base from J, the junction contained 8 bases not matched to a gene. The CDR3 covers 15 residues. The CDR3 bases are TGTGCCAGAAGCGTGAACGGGACAGAGTCCTACGAGCAGTACTTC. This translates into CARSVNGTESYEQYF.

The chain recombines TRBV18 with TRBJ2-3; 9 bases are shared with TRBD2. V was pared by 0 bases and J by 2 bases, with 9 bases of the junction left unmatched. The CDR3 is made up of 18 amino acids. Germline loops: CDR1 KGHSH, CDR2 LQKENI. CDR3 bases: TGTGCCAGCTCACCACCGAATAGGCGGGAGGGCCTCACAGATACGCAGTATTTT. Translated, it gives CASSPPNRREGLTDTQYF.

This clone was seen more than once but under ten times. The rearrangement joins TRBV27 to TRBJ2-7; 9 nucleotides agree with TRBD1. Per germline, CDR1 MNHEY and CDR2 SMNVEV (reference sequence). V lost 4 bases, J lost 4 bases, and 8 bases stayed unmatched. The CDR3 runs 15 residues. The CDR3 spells CASSWAGTGLYEQYF. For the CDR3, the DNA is TGTGCCAGCAGTTGGGCCGGGACAGGGCTGTACGAGCAGTACTTC.

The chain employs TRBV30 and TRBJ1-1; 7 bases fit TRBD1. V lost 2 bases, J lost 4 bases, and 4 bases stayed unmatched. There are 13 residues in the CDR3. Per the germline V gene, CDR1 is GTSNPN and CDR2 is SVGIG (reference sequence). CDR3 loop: CAWSPRTGTEAFF. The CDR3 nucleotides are TGTGCCTGGAGTCCCCGGACAGGCACTGAAGCTTTCTTT.

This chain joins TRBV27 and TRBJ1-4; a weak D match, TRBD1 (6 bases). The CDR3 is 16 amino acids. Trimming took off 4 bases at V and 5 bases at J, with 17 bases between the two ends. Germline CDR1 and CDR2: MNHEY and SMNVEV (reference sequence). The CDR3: CASSSSDRPLNEKLFF. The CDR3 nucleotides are TGTGCCAGCAGTTCATCAGACAGGCCGTTAAATGAAAAACTGTTTTTT.

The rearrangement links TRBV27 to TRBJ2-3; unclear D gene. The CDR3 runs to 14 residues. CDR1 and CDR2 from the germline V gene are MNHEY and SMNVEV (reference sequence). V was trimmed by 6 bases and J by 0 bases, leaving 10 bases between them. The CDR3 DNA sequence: TGTGCCAGCAGCCAGCGTCTTAGCACAGATACGCAGTATTTT. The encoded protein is CASSQRLSTDTQYF.

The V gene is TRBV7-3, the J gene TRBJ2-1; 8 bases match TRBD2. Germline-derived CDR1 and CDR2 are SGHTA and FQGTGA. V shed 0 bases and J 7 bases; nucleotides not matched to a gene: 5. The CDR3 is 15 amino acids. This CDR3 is CASSLTAGVPNEQFF. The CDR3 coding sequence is TGTGCCAGCAGCTTAACAGCGGGAGTTCCGAATGAGCAGTTCTTC. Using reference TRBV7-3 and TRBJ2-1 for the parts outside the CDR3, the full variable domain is GAGVSQTPSNKVTEKGKYVELRCDPISGHTALYWYRQSLGQGPEFLIYFQGTGAADDSGLPNDRFFAVRPEGSVSTLKIQRTERGDSAVYLCASSLTAGVPNEQFFGPGTRLTVL.

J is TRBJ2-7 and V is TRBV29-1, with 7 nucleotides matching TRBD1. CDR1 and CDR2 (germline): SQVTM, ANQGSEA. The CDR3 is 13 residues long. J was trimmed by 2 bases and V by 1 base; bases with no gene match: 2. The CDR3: CSVEGDRPYEQYF. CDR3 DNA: TGCAGCGTTGAAGGGGACAGACCCTACGAGCAGTACTTC.

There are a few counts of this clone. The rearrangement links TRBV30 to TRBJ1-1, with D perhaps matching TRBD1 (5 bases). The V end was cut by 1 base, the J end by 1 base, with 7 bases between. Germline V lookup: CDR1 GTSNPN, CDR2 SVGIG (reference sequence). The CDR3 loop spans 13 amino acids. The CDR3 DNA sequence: TGTGCCTGGAGTGGACAGAGGAACACTGAAGCTTTCTTT. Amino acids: CAWSGQRNTEAFF.

The CDR3 sequence is CAWSISGSRETQYF. CDR3 DNA: TGTGCCTGGAGCATTAGCGGGAGCAGAGAGACCCAGTACTTC. The chain couples TRBV30 to TRBJ2-5; 9 nucleotides align to TRBD2. The V gene's germline CDR1 is GTSNPN and CDR2 SVGIG (reference sequence). The V gene end was trimmed by 3 bases and the J gene end by 4 bases; junction bases not matched to a gene: 6. The CDR3 loop spans 14 amino acids. The full variable domain, its missing parts supplied by reference TRBV30 and TRBJ2-5, is SQTIHQWPATLVQPVGSPLSLECTVEGTSNPNLYWYRQAAGRGLQLLFYSVGIGQISSEVPQNLSASRPQDRQFILSSKKLLLSDSGFYLCAWSISGSRETQYFGPGTRLLVL.

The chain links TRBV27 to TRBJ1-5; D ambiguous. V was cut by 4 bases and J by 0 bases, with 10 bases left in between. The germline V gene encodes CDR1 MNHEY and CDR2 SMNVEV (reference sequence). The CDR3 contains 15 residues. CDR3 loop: CASSSNTYSNQPQHF. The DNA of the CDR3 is TGTGCCAGCAGTTCCAACACTTATAGCAATCAGCCCCAGCATTTT.

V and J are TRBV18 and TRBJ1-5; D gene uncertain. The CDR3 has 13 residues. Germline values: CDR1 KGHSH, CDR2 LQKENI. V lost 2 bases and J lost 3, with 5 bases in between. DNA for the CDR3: TGTGCCAGCTCACCAAATTTCAATCAGCCCCAGCATTTT. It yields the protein CASSPNFNQPQHF. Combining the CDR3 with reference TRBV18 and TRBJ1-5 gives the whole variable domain NAGVMQNPRHLVRRRGQEARLRCSPMKGHSHVYWYRQLPEEGLKFMVYLQKENIIDESGMPKERFSAEFPKEGPSILRIQQVVRGDSAAYFCASSPNFNQPQHFGDGTRLSIL.

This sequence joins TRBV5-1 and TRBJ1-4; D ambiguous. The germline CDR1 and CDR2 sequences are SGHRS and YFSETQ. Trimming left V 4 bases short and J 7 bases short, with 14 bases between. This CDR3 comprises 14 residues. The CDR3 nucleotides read TGCGCCAGCAGCCCCGGGTGGGATAGTGAAAAACTGTTTTTT. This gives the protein CASSPGWDSEKLFF.

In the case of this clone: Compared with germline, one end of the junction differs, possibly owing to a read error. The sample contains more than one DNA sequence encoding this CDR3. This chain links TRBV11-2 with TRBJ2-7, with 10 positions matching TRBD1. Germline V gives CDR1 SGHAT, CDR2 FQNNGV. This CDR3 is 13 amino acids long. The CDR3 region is CASRTGGTYEQYF. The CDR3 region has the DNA TGTGCTAGCAGGACAGGGGGTACCTACGAGCAGTACTTC.

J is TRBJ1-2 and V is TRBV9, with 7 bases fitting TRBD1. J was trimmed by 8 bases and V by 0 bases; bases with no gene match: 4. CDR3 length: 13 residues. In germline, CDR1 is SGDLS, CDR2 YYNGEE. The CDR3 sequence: CASSVDRGQGYTF. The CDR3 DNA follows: TGTGCCAGCAGCGTAGACAGGGGCCAAGGCTACACCTTC.

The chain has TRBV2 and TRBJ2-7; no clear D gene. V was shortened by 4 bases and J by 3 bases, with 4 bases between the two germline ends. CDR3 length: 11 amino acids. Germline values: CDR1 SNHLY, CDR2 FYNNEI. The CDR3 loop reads CASSGNYEQYF. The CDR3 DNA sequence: TGTGCCAGCAGTGGGAACTACGAGCAGTACTTC.

This CDR3 reads CSAKREGSTDTQYF. The CDR3 nucleotides are TGCAGCGCCAAGCGGGAGGGGAGCACAGATACGCAGTATTTT. This rearrangement joins TRBV29-1 to TRBJ2-3, with 10 bases fitting TRBD2. Trimming at V came to 7 bases and at J to 0 bases, leaving 4 bases not matched to a gene. This CDR3 is built from 14 residues. Germline V gene lookup returns CDR1 SQVTM and CDR2 ANQGSEA.

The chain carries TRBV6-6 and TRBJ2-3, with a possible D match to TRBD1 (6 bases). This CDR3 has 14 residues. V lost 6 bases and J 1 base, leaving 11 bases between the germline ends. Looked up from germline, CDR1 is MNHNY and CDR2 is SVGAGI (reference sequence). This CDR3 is CASRTRQGTDTQYF. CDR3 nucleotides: TGTGCCAGCAGGACAAGACAGGGCACAGATACGCAGTATTTT.

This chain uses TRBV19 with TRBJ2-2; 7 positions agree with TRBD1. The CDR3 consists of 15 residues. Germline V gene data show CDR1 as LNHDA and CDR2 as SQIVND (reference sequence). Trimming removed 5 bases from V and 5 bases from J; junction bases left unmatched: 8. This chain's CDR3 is CASSPWTGSTGELFF. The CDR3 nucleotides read TGTGCCAGTAGTCCCTGGACAGGTTCTACCGGGGAGCTGTTTTTT. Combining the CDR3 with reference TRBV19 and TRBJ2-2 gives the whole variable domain DGGITQSPKYLFRKEGQNVTLSCEQNLNHDAMYWYRQDPGQGLRLIYYSQIVNDFQKGDIAEGYSVSREKKESFPLTVTSAQKNPTAFYLCASSPWTGSTGELFFGEGSRLTVL.

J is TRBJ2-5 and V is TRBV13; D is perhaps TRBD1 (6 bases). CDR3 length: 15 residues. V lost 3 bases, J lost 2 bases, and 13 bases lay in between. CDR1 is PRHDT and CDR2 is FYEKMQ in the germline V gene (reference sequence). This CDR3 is CASSLLQGIQETQYF. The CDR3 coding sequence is TGTGCCAGCAGCTTGCTACAGGGCATACAAGAGACCCAGTACTTC.